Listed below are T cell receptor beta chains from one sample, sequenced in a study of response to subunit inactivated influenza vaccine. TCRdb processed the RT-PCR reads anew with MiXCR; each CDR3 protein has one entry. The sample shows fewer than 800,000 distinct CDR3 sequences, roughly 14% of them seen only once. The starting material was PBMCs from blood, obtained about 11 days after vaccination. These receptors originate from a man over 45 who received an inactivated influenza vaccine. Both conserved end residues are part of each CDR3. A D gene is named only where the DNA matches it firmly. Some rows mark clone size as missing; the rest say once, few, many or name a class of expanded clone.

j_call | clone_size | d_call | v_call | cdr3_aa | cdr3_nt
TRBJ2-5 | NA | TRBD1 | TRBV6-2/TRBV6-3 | CASSYSGTEETQYF | TGTGCCAGCAGTTACTCCGGGACAGAAGAGACCCAGTACTTC
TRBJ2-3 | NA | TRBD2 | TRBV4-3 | CASSQGTSGADTQYF | TGCGCCAGCAGCCAAGGGACTAGCGGGGCAGATACGCAGTATTTT
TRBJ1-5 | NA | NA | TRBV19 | CASGRTNQPQHF | TGTGCCAGTGGCAGGACTAATCAGCCCCAGCATTTT
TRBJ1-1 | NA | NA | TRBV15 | CATSRRRNTEAFF | TGTGCCACCAGCAGACGGCGGAACACTGAAGCTTTCTTT
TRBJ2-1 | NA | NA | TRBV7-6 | CASSGGGFGEQFF | TGTGCCAGCAGCGGAGGTGGGTTTGGTGAGCAGTTCTTC
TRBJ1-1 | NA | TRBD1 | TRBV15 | CATSREAGGSNTEAFF | TGTGCCACCAGCAGAGAGGCAGGGGGCTCGAACACTGAAGCTTTCTTT
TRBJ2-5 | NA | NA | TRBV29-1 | CSARGSGTQYF | TGCAGCGCGAGGGGGTCCGGGACCCAGTACTTC
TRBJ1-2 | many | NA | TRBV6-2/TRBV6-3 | CASSHAPDRSYGYTF | TGTGCCAGCAGTCATGCCCCCGACAGGAGCTATGGCTACACCTTC
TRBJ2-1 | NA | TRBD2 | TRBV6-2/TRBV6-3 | CASSYSMGLLNNEQFF | TGTGCCAGCAGTTACTCGATGGGACTATTAAACAATGAGCAGTTCTTC
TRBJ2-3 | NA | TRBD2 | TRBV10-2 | CASQAGGFTDTQYF | TGCGCCAGCCAAGCGGGAGGATTTACAGATACGCAGTATTTT
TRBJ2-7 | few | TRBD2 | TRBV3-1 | CASSRGFGLAGDEQYF | TGTGCCAGCAGTCGAGGTTTTGGTCTAGCGGGAGACGAGCAGTACTTC
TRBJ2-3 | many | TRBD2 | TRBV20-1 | CSASTDMTSGEADTQYF | TGCAGTGCTTCCACAGACATGACTAGCGGGGAAGCAGATACGCAGTATTTT
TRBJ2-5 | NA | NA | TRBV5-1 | CASRPQGYQETQYF | TGCGCCAGCAGGCCCCAGGGGTACCAAGAGACCCAGTACTTC
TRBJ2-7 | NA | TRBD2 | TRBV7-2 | CASTPRPLAGGLLEQYF | TGTGCCAGCACCCCCCGCCCCCTGGCGGGAGGGCTGCTCGAGCAGTACTTC
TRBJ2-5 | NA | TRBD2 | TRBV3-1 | CASSLRSGLAGGRETQYF | TGTGCCAGCAGCCTACGATCAGGACTAGCGGGGGGGAGGGAGACCCAGTACTTC
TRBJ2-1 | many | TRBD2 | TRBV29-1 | CSVSTQRGYNEQFF | TGCAGCGTTAGTACCCAGCGGGGCTACAATGAGCAGTTCTTC
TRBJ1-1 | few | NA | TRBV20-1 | CSARDPRVGTEAFF | TGCAGTGCTAGAGATCCTAGGGTTGGCACTGAAGCTTTCTTT
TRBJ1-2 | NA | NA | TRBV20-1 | CSARDLNLTSNYGYTF | TGCAGTGCTAGAGACCTCAACCTAACTAGTAACTATGGCTACACCTTC
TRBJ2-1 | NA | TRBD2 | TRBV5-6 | CASSQPRGGGEQFF | TGTGCCAGCAGCCAACCTCGTGGCGGGGGGGAGCAGTTCTTC
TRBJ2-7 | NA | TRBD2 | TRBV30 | CAWSPGGSYEQYF | TGTGCCTGGAGCCCGGGAGGGTCCTACGAGCAGTACTTC
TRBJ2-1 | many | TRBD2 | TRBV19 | CASNPSGAPYNEQFF | TGTGCCAGTAACCCTAGCGGGGCCCCGTACAATGAGCAGTTCTTC
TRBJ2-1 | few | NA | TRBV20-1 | CSARDPLGSYNEQFF | TGCAGTGCTAGGGACCCTCTGGGCTCCTACAATGAGCAGTTCTTC
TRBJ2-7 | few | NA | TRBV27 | CASSLTGWEEQYF | TGTGCCAGCAGTTTAACAGGGTGGGAGGAGCAGTACTTC
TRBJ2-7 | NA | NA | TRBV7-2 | CASSPLGSGAIYEQYF | TGTGCCAGCAGCCCCCTTGGTAGCGGAGCTATCTACGAGCAGTACTTC
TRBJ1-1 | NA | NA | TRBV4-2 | CASSHGGVNTEAFF | TGTGCCAGCAGCCATGGGGGTGTGAACACTGAAGCTTTCTTT
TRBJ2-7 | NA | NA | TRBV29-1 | CSVDGTDYEQYF | TGCAGCGTCGATGGGACGGATTACGAGCAGTACTTC
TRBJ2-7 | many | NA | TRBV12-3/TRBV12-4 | CASSLRAELSYEQYF | TGTGCCAGCAGTTTAAGGGCCGAGCTCTCCTACGAGCAGTACTTC
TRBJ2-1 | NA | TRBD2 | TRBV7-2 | CASSLEGLVGEQFF | TGTGCCAGCAGCTTAGAGGGACTAGTAGGTGAGCAGTTCTTC
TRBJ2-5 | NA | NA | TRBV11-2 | CASSFSLGGETQYF | TGTGCCAGCAGCTTTTCCCTCGGGGGAGAGACCCAGTACTTC
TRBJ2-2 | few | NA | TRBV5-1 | CASSKSGDTGELFF | TGCGCCAGCAGTAAATCAGGGGACACCGGGGAGCTGTTTTTT
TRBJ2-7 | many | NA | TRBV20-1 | CSAREHRAYEQYF | TGCAGTGCTAGAGAACACAGGGCCTACGAGCAGTACTTC
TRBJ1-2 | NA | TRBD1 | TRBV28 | CASTRQGINGYTF | TGTGCCAGCACTCGACAGGGAATTAACGGCTACACCTTC
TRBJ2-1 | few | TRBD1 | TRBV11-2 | CASSLNRGNNEQFF | TGTGCCAGCAGCTTAAACAGGGGAAACAATGAGCAGTTCTTC
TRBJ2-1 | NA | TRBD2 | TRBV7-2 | CASREGGDNEQFF | TGTGCCAGCAGAGAGGGAGGGGATAATGAGCAGTTCTTC
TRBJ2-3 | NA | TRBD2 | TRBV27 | CASSFLAGFTDTQYF | TGTGCCAGCAGTTTCCTAGCGGGGTTCACAGATACGCAGTATTTT
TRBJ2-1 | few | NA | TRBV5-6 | CASSLRTFINNEQFF | TGTGCCAGCAGCTTGAGGACTTTTATCAACAATGAGCAGTTCTTC
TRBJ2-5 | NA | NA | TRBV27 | CASSLAGRRMETQYF | TGTGCCAGCAGTTTAGCTGGCAGGCGCATGGAGACCCAGTACTTC
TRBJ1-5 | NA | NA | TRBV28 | CASSQAVQPQHF | TGTGCCAGCAGCCAAGCGGTCCAGCCCCAGCATTTT